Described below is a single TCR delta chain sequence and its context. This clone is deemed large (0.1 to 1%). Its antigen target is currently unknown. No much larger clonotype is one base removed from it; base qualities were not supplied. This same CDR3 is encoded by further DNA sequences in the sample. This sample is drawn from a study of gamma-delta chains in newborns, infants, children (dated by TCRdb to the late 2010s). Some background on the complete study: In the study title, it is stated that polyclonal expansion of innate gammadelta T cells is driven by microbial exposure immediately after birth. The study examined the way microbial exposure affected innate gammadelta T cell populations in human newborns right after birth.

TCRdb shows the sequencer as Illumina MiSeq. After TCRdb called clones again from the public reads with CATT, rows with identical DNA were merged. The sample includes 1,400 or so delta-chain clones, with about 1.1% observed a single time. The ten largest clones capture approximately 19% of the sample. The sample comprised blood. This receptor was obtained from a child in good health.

Here the CDR3 is given as CACDTVTGGYGYTDKLIF. The nucleotide sequence is given as TGTGCCTGTGACACCGTTACTGGGGGATACGGCTACACCGATAAACTCATCTTT. Recombination connected TRDV2 to TRDJ1; 13 of the junction bases match TRDD3. The germline V gene provides CDR1 GEAIGNYY and CDR2 EKD. Including cysteine and phenylalanine, the CDR3 has 18 amino acids. Only the CDR3 DNA is retained, 54 bases long and in frame from the first base. V has 0 bases trimmed and J has 0 bases trimmed; junction bases matching no gene number 6.